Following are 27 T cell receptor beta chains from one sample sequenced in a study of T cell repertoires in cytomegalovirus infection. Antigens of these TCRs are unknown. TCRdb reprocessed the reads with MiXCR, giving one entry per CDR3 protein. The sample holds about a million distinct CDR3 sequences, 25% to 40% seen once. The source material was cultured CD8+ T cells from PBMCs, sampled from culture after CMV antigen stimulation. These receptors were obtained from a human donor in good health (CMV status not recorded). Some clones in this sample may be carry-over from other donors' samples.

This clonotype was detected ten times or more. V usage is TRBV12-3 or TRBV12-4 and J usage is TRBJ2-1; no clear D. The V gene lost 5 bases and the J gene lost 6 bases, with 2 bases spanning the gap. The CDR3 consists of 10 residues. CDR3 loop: CASSSNEQFF. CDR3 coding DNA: TGTGCCAGCAGTAGCAATGAGCAGTTCTTC.

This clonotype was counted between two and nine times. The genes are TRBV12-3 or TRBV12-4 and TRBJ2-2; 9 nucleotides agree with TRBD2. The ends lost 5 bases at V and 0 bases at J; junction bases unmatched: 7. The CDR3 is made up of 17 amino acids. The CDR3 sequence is CASSGLATSSNTGELFF. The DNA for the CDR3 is TGTGCCAGCAGTGGACTAGCGACGTCTTCGAACACCGGGGAGCTGTTTTTT.

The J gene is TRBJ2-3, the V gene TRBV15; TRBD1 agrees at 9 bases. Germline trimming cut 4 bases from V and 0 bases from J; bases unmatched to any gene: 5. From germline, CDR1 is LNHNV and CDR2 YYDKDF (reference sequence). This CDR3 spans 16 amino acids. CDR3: CATSTGTGPSTDTQYF. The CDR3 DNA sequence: TGTGCCACCAGCACCGGGACAGGGCCTAGCACAGATACGCAGTATTTT.

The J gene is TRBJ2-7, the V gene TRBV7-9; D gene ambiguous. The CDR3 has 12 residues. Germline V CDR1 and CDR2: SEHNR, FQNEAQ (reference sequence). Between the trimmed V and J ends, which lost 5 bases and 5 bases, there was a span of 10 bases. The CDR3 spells CASSAGGHEQYF. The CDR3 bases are TGTGCCAGCAGCGCCGGTGGGCACGAGCAGTACTTC.

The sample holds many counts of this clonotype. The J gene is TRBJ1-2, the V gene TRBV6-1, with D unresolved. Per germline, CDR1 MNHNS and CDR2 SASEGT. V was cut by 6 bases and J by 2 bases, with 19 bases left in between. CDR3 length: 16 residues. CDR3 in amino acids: CASRSEFISVNYGYTF. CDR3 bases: TGTGCCAGCAGATCAGAATTCATCAGTGTAAACTATGGCTACACCTTC.

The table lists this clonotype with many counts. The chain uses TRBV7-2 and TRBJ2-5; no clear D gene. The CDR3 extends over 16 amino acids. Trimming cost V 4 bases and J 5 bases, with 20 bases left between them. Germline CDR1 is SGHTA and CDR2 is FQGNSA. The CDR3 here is CASSSPPDAVEETQYF. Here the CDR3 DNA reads TGTGCCAGCAGCTCCCCTCCGGACGCCGTTGAGGAGACCCAGTACTTC.

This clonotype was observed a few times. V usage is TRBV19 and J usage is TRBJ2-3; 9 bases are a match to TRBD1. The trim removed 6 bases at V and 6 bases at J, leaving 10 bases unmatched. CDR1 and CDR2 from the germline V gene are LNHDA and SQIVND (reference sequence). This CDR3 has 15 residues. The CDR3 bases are TGTGCCAGTAGCCTCCGGGACAGGGTTGGCGATACGCAGTATTTT. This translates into CASSLRDRVGDTQYF.

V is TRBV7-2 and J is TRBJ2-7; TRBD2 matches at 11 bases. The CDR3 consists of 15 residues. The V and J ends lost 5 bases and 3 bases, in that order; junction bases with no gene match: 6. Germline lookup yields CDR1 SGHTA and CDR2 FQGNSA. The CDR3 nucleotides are TGTGCCAGCAGCGCCACTAGCGGGGGAGGCTACGAGCAGTACTTC. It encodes CASSATSGGGYEQYF.

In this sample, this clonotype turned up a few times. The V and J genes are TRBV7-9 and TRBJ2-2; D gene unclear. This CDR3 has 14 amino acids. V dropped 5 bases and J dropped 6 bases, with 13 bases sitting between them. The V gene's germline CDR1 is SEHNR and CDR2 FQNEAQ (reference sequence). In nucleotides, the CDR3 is TGTGCCAGCAGCCCCCGACTCGGACCCGGGGAGCTGTTTTTT. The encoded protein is CASSPRLGPGELFF. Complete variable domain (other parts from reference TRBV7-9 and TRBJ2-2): DTGVSQNPRHKITKRGQNVTFRCDPISEHNRLYWYRQTLGQGPEFLTYFQNEAQLEKSRLLSDRFSAERPKGSFSTLEIQRTEQGDSAMYLCASSPRLGPGELFFGEGSRLTVL.

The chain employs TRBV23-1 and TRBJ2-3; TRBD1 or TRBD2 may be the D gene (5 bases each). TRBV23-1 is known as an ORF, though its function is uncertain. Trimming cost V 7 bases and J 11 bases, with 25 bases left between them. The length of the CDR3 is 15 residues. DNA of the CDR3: TGCGCCAGCAAAACAGGCCCGAAAGGGACCTTCGGGCAGTATTTT. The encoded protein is CASKTGPKGTFGQYF.

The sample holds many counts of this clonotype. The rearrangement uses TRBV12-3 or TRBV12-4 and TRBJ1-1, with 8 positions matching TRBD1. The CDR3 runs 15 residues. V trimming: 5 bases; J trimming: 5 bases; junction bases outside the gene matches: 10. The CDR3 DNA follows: TGTGCCAGCAGTCCAGGACAGGGAGGTTGGACTGAAGCTTTCTTT. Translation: CASSPGQGGWTEAFF.

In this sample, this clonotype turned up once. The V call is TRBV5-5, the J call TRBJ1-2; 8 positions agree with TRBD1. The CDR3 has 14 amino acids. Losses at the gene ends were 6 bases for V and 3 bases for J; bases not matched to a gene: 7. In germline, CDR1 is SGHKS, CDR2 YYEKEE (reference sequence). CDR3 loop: CASTNGQGDYGYTF. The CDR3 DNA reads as TGTGCCAGCACCAACGGACAGGGTGACTATGGCTACACCTTC.

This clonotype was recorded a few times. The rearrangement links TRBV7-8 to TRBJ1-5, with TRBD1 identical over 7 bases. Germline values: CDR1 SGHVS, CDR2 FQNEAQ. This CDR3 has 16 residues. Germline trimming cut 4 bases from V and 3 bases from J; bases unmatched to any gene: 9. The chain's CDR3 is CASSWGTADSNQPQHF. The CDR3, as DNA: TGTGCCAGCAGCTGGGGGACAGCGGACTCCAATCAGCCCCAGCATTTT.

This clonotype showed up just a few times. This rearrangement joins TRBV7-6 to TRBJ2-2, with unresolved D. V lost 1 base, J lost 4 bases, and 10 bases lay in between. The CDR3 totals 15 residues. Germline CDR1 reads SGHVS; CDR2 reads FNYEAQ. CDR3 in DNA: TGTGCCAGCAGCTTAGACGCTTGGAGCACCGGGGAGCTGTTTTTT. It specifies CASSLDAWSTGELFF.

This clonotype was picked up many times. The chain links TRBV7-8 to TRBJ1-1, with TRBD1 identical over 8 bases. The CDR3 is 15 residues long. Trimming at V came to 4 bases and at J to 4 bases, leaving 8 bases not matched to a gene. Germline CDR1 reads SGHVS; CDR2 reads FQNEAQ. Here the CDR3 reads CASSSYRGVGTEAFF. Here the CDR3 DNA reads TGTGCCAGCAGCTCGTACAGGGGGGTGGGCACTGAAGCTTTCTTT.

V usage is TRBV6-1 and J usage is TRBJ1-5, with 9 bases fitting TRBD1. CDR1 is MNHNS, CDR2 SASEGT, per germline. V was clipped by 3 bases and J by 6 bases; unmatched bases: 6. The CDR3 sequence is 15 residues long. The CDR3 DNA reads TGTGCCAGCAGTGAGGATACAGGGGGCGGTCAGCCCCAGCATTTT. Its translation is CASSEDTGGGQPQHF.

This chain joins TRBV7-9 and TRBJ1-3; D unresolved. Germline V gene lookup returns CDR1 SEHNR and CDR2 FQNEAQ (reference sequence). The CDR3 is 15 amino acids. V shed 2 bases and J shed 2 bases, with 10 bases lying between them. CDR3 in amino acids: CASSLPTSAGNTIYF. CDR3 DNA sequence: TGTGCCAGCAGCTTACCTACGAGTGCTGGAAACACCATATATTTT.

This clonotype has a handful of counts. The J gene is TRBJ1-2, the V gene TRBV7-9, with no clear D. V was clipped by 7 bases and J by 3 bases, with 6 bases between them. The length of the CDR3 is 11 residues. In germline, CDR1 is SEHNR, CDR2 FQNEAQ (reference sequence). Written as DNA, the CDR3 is TGTGCCAGCAATCCTCACTATGGCTACACCTTC. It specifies CASNPHYGYTF.

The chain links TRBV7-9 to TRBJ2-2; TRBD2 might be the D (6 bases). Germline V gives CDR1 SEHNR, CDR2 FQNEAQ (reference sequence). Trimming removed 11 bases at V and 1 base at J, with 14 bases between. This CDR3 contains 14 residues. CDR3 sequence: CAAQVGGNTGELFF. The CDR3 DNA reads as TGTGCCGCCCAAGTGGGGGGGAACACCGGGGAGCTGTTTTTT.

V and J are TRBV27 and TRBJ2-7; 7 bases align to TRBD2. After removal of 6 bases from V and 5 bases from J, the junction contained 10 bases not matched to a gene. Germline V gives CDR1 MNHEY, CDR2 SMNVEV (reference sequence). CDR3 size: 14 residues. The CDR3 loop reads CASSKGGKVNEQYF. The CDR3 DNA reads TGTGCCAGCAGCAAGGGAGGGAAGGTAAACGAGCAGTACTTC.

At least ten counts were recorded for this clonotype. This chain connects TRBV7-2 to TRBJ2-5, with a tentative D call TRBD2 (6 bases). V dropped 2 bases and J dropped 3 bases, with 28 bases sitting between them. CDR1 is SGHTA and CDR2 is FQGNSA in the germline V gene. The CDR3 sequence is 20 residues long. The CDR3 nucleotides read TGTGCCAGCAGCTTAAAAGTTCGGCTTTTAGGAGGGGCAGAAGAAGAGACCCAGTACTTC. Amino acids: CASSLKVRLLGGAEEETQYF.

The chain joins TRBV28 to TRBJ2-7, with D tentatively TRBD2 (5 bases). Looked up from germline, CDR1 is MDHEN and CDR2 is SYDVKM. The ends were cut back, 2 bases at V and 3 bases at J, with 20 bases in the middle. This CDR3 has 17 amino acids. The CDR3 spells CASSLRGSFPTYYEQYV. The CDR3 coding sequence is TGTGCCAGCAGTTTACGGGGTAGCTTTCCTACCTACTACGAGCAGTACGTC.

The CDR3 loop is CASSIGDPDYNEQFF. The CDR3 DNA is TGTGCCAGTAGTATCGGGGATCCCGACTACAATGAGCAGTTCTTC. The V call is TRBV19, the J call TRBJ2-1; a possible D gene is TRBD2 (5 bases). This CDR3 has 15 amino acids. Germline lookup yields CDR1 LNHDA and CDR2 SQIVND (reference sequence). Trimming shortened V by 3 bases and J by 3 bases, and 12 bases separated the two germline ends.

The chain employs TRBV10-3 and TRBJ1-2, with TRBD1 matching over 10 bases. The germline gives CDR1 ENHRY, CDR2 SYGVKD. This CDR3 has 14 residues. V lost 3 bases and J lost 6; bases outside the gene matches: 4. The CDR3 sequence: CAISDSDRGHGYTF. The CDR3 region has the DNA TGTGCCATCAGTGATTCAGACAGGGGGCATGGCTACACCTTC.

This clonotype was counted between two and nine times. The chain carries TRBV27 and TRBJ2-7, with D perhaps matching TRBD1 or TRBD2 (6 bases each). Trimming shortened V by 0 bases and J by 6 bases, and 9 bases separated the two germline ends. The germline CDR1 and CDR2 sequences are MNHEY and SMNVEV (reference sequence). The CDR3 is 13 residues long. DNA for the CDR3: TGTGCCAGCAGTTTATCGGAGGGGGTCGAGCAGTACTTC. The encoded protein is CASSLSEGVEQYF.

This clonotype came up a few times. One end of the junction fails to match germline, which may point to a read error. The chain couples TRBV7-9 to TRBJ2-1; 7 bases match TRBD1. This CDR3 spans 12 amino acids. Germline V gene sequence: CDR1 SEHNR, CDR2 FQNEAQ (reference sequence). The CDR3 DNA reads TGTGCCAGCAGTCACTCCCGGGACAGCTTGATCTTC. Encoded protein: CASSHSRDSLIF. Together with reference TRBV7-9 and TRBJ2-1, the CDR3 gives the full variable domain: DTGVSQNPRHKITKRGQNVTFRCDPISEHNRLYWYRQTLGQGPEFLTYFQNEAQLEKSRLLSDRFSAERPKGSFSTLEIQRTEQGDSAMYLCASSHSRDSLIFGPGTRLTVL.

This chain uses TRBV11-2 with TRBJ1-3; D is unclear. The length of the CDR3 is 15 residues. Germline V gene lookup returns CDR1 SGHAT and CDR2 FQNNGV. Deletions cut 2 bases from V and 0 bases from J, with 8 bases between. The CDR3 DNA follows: TGTGCCAGCAGCTTAATATTGCCCTCTGGAAACACCATATATTTT. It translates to CASSLILPSGNTIYF.